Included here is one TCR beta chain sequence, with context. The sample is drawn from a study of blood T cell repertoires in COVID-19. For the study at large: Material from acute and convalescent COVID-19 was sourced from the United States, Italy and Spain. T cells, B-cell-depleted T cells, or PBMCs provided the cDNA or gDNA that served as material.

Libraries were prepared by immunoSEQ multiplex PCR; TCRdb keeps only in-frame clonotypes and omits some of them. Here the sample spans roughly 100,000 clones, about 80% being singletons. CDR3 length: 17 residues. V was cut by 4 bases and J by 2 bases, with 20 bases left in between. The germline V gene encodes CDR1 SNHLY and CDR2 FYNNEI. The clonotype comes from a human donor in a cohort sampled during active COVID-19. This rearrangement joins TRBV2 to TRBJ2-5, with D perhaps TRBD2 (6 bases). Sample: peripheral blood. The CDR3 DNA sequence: TGTGCCAGCAGTGGGGGCCCTGGGAGGCCCTCTCAAGAGACCCAGTACTTC. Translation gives CASSGGPGRPSQETQYF.